This TCR beta chain was captured in a study of blood T cell repertoires in COVID-19. V shed 7 bases and J 0 bases; nucleotides not matched to a gene: 9. The CDR3 extends over 17 amino acids. CDR1 MDHEN and CDR2 SYDVKM come from the germline V gene. Per the authors' pipeline: Amplification from reference gene primers served as the basis for estimated nucleated cell counts. The assay was immunoSEQ multiplex PCR, and TCRdb's table has in-frame clones only and misses some. V and J calls and clone size are given by that table; D and trimming were obtained from the DNA. This table holds some 260,000 clones, around nine tenths found once.

The V gene is TRBV28, the J gene TRBJ1-6; 7 nucleotides agree with TRBD1. Sequenced material: peripheral blood. The TCR sequence derives from a woman in her 40s who had recovered from COVID-19. The CDR3 sequence: CASTQTGTSSYNSPLHF. As DNA, the CDR3 is TGTGCCAGCACCCAGACAGGGACAAGCTCCTATAATTCACCCCTCCACTTT.